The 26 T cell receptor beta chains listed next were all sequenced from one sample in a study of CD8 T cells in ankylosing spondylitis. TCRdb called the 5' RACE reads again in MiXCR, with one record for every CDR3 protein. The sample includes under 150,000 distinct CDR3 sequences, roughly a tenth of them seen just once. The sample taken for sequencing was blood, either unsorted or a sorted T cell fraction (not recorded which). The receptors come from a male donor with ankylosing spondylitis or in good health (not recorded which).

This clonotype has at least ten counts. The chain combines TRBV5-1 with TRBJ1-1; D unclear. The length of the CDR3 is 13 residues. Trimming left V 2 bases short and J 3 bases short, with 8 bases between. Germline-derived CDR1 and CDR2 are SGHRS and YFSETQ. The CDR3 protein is CASSFNGHTEAFF. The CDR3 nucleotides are TGCGCCAGCAGCTTCAACGGGCACACTGAAGCTTTCTTT. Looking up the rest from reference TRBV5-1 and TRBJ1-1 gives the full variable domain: KAGVTQTPRYLIKTRGQQVTLSCSPISGHRSVSWYQQTPGQGLQFLFEYFSETQRNKGNFPGRFSGRQFSNSRSEMNVSTLELGDSALYLCASSFNGHTEAFFGQGTRLTVV.

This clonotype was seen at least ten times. In DNA form, the CDR3 reads TGCAGCGGGGCCTCCAGGGGTACTGAAGCTTTCTTT. Encoded protein: CSGASRGTEAFF. The V call is TRBV29-1, the J call TRBJ1-1; TRBD1 is a possible D gene (6 bases). Germline V gives CDR1 SQVTM, CDR2 ANQGSEA. V shed 7 bases and J shed 5 bases, with 14 bases lying between them. The CDR3 totals 12 residues.

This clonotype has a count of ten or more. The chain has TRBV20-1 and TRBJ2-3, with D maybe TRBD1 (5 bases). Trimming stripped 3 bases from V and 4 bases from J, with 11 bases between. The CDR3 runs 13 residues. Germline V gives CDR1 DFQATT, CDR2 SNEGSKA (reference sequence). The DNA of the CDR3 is TGCAGTGCTAGGGTGCTAGGGGCAGATACGCAGTATTTT. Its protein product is CSARVLGADTQYF.

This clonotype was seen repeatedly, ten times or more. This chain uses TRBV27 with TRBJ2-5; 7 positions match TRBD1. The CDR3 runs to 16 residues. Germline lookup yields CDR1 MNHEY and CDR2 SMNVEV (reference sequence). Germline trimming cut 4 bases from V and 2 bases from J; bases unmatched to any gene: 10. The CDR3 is CASSYSAGTAQETQYF. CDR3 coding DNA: TGTGCCAGCAGTTACTCAGCCGGGACAGCTCAAGAGACCCAGTACTTC.

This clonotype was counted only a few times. CDR3 coding DNA: TGTGCCAGCAGCTTAGGCAGGAACACCGGGGAGCTGTTTTTT. This sequence encodes CASSLGRNTGELFF. The rearrangement uses TRBV7-9 and TRBJ2-2; D is undetermined. The germline V and J ends were trimmed by 1 base and 1 base, with 4 bases remaining between them. Germline lookup yields CDR1 SEHNR and CDR2 FQNEAQ (reference sequence). The CDR3 consists of 14 residues.

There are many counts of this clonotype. The chain's CDR3 is CASSLGTSGRNTGELFF. The CDR3 bases are TGTGCCAGCAGCTTGGGGACTAGCGGGAGGAACACCGGGGAGCTGTTTTTT. This chain uses TRBV7-2 with TRBJ2-2, with TRBD2 matching 14 bases. V lost 3 bases to trimming and J lost 1 base; unmatched junction nucleotides: 1. The CDR3 is 17 residues long. Germline CDR1 is SGHTA and CDR2 is FQGNSA.

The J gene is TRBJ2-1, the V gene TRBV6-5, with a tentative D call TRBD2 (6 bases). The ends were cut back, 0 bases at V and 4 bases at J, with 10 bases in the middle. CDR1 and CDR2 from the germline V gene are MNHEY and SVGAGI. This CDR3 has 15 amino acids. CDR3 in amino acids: CASSYSASVYNEQFF. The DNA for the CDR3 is TGTGCCAGCAGTTACTCAGCTAGCGTTTACAATGAGCAGTTCTTC.

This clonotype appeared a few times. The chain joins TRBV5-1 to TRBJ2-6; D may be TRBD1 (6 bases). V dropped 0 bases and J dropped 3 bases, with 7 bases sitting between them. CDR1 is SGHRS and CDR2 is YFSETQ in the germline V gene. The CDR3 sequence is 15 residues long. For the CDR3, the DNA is TGCGCCAGCAGCTTGGAGGGGGTTGGGGCCAACGTCCTGACTTTC. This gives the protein CASSLEGVGANVLTF. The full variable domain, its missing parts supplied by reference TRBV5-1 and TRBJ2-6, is KAGVTQTPRYLIKTRGQQVTLSCSPISGHRSVSWYQQTPGQGLQFLFEYFSETQRNKGNFPGRFSGRQFSNSRSEMNVSTLELGDSALYLCASSLEGVGANVLTFGAGSRLTVL.

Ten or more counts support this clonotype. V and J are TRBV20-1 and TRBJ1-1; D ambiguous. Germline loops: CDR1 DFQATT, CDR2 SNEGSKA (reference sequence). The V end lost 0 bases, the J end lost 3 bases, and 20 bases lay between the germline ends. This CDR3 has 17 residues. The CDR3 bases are TGCAGTGCTAGAGATCTAACGTCGCGGGTAAGAGACACTGAAGCTTTCTTT. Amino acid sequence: CSARDLTSRVRDTEAFF.

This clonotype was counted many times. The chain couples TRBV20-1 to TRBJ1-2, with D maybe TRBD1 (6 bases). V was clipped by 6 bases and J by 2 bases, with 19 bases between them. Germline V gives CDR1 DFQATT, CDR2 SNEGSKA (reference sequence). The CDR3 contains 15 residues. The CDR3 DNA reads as TGCAGTGCCCGTGGTGAGGGGGTTGGGAACTATGGCTACACCTTC. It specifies CSARGEGVGNYGYTF.

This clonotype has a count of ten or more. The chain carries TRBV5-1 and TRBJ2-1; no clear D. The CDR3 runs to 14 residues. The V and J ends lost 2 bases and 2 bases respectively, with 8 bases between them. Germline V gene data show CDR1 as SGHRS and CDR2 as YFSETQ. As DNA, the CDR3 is TGCGCCAGCAGCTTAGGGTTGGCCTACAATGAGCAGTTCTTC. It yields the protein CASSLGLAYNEQFF.

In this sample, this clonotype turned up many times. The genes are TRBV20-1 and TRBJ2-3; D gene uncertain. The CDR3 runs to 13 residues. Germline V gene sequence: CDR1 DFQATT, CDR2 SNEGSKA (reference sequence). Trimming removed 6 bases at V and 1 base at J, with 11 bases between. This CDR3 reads CSAYVLGTDTQYF. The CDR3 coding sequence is TGCAGTGCCTACGTCCTGGGCACAGATACGCAGTATTTT.

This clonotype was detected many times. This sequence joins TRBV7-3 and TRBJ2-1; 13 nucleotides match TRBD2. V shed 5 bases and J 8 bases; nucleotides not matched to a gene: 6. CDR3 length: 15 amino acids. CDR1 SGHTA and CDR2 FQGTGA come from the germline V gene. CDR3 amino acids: CASSMTSGRFDEQFF. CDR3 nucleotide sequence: TGTGCCAGCAGCATGACTAGCGGGAGGTTCGATGAGCAGTTCTTC.

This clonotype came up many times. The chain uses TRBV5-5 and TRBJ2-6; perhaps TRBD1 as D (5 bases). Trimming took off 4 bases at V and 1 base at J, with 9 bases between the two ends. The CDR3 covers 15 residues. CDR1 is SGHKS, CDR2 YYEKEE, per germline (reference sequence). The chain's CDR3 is CASSNRLSGANVLTF. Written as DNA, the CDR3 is TGTGCCAGCAGCAACAGGTTGTCTGGGGCCAACGTCCTGACTTTC.

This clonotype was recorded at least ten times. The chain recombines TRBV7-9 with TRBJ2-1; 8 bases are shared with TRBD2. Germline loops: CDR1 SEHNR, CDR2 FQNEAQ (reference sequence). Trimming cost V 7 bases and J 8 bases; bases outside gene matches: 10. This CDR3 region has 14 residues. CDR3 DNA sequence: TGTGCCAGCACCCGGGGGGGACTATCCGATGAGCAGTTCTTC. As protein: CASTRGGLSDEQFF.

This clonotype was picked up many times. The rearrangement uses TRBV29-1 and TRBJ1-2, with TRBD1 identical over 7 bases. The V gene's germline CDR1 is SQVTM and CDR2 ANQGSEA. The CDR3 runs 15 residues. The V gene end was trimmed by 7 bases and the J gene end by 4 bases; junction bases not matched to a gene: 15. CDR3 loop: CSGLTGSGQGYGYTF. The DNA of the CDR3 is TGCAGCGGCTTGACAGGGTCCGGGCAGGGCTATGGCTACACCTTC.

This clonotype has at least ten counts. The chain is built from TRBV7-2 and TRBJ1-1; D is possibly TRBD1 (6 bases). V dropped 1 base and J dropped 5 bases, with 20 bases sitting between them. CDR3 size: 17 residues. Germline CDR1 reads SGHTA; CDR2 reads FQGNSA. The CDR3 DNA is TGTGCCAGCAGCTTAGTCTGGTACGGGGGGCGATCAACTGAAGCTTTCTTT. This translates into CASSLVWYGGRSTEAFF.

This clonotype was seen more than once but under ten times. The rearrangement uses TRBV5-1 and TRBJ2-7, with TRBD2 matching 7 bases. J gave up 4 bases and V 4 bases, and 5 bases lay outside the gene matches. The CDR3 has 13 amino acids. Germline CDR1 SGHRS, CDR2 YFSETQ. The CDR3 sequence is CASSGAGVYEQYF. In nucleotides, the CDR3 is TGCGCCAGCAGCGGCGCGGGGGTTTACGAGCAGTACTTC.

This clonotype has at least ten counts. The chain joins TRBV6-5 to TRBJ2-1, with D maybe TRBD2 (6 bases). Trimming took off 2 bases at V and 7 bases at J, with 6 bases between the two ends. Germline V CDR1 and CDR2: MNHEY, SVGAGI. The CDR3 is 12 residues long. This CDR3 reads CASSYGGNEQFF. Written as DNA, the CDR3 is TGTGCCAGCAGTTACGGAGGGAATGAGCAGTTCTTC.

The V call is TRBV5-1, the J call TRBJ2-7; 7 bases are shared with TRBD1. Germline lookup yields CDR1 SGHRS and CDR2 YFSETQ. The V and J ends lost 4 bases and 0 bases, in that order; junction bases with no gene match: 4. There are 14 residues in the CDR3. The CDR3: CASSGAGGSYEQYF. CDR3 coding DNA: TGCGCCAGCAGCGGGGCAGGGGGCTCCTACGAGCAGTACTTC.

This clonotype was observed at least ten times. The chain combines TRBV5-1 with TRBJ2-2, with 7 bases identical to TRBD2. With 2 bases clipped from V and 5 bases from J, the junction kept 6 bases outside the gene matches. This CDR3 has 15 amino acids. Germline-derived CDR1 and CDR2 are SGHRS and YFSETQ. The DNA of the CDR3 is TGCGCCAGCAGCTTATTTGCGGGAGATACCGGGGAGCTGTTTTTT. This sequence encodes CASSLFAGDTGELFF.

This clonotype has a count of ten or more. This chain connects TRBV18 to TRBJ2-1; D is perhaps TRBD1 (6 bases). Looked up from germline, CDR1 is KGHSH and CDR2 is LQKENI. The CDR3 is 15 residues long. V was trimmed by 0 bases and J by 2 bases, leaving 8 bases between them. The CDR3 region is CASSPPGHPYNEQFF. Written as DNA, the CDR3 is TGTGCCAGCTCACCACCGGGACACCCCTACAATGAGCAGTTCTTC. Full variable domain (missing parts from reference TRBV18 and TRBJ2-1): NAGVMQNPRHLVRRRGQEARLRCSPMKGHSHVYWYRQLPEEGLKFMVYLQKENIIDESGMPKERFSAEFPKEGPSILRIQQVVRGDSAAYFCASSPPGHPYNEQFFGPGTRLTVL.

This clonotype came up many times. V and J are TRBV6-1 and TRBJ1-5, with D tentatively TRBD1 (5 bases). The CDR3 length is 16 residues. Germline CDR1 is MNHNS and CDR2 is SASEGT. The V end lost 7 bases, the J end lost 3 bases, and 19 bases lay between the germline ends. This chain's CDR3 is CASTGGWGNFNQPQHF. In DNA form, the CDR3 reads TGTGCCAGCACCGGAGGGTGGGGGAACTTCAATCAGCCCCAGCATTTT.

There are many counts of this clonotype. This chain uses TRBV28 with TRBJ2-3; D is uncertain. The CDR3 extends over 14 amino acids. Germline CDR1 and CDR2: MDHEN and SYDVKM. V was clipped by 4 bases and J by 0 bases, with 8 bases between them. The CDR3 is CASSYLSSTDTQYF. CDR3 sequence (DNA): TGTGCCAGCAGTTATCTATCTAGCACAGATACGCAGTATTTT. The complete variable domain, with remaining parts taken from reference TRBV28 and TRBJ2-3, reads DVKVTQSSRYLVKRTGEKVFLECVQDMDHENMFWYRQDPGLGLRLIYFSYDVKMKEKGDIPEGYSVSREKKERFSLILESASTNQTSMYLCASSYLSSTDTQYFGPGTRLTVL.

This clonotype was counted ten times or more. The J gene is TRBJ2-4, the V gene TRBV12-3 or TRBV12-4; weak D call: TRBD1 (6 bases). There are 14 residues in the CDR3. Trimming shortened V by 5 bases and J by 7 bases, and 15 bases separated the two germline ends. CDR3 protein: CASSNRQASNIQYF. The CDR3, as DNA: TGTGCCAGCAGTAACCGACAGGCTTCGAACATTCAGTACTTC.

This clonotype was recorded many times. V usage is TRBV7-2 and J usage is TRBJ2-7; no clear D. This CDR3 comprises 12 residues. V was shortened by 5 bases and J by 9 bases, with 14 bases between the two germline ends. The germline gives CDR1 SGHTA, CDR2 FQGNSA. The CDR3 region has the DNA TGTGCCAGCAGCCCCACCCCGCGAGTGCAGTACTTC. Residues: CASSPTPRVQYF.